This TCR beta chain stems from a study of blood T cell repertoires in COVID-19. TCRdb keeps only in-frame clones here, not all; method: immunoSEQ multiplex PCR. Among more than 250,000 clones listed, roughly 91% were seen once. This CDR3 spans 13 amino acids. Germline CDR1 SNHLY, CDR2 FYNNEI. The rearrangement links TRBV2 to TRBJ2-1; 11 nucleotides match TRBD2. The sequencing sample was made of peripheral blood. The clonotype was recovered from a man between 45 and 60 years old with active or convalescent COVID-19. DNA for the CDR3: TGTGGCACTAGCGGGAGACCGAGAAATGAGCAGTTCTTC. Translation gives CGTSGRPRNEQFF.